Shown below are 28 T cell receptor beta chains from a single sample sequenced in a study of human CD8 memory T cell subsets. The TCR beta sequencing libraries came from UMI-labeled 5' RACE. After re-calling the 5' RACE reads, TCRdb lists one entry per CDR3 protein, DNA absent. This sample contains some 7,000 distinct CDR3 sequences. The sample taken for sequencing was CD8+ T cells from PBMCs. These receptors were collected from a human donor in good health.

Measured by frequency, this clonotype is large. The V call is TRBV5-5, the J call TRBJ2-1; absent DNA, TCRdb's TRBD2 call cannot be checked. The CDR3 consists of 16 residues. From germline, CDR1 is SGHKS and CDR2 YYEKEE (reference sequence). The CDR3: CASSLGGLSSYNEQFF.

V usage is TRBV20-1 and J usage is TRBJ2-5. The V gene's germline CDR1 is DFQATT and CDR2 SNEGSKA (reference sequence). This CDR3 comprises 15 residues. The CDR3 spells CSARAGDEAQETQYF.

The chain uses TRBV6-5 and TRBJ2-7; the TRBD1 assignment by TCRdb is unverifiable without DNA. This CDR3 comprises 11 residues. CDR1 is MNHEY and CDR2 is SVGAGI in the germline V gene. The CDR3 protein is CASTWGSEQYF.

The chain joins TRBV20-1 to TRBJ1-1; there is no DNA to check the TCRdb D call of TRBD1. Per germline, CDR1 DFQATT and CDR2 SNEGSKA (reference sequence). The CDR3 length is 15 residues. CDR3 amino acids: CSASRPGQSYTEAFF.

This chain joins TRBV13 and TRBJ2-7; TCRdb picks TRBD1, but there is no DNA to check that call. This CDR3 spans 13 amino acids. Germline assignment: CDR1 PRHDT and CDR2 FYEKMQ (reference sequence). CDR3 region: CASSFGGAYEQYF.

The CDR3 here is CSAGTGSSYEQYF. The chain joins TRBV29-1 to TRBJ2-7; checking the TCRdb D call of TRBD1 is not possible without DNA. The CDR3 totals 13 residues. Germline V gene sequence: CDR1 SQVTM, CDR2 ANQGSEA.

This chain uses TRBV20-1 with TRBJ2-7. CDR1 DFQATT and CDR2 SNEGSKA come from the germline V gene (reference sequence). There are 14 residues in the CDR3. The CDR3: CSATAYGVPYEQYF.

The chain couples TRBV7-9 to TRBJ2-1; TCRdb picks TRBD2, but there is no DNA to check that call. CDR3 length: 16 residues. The germline CDR1 and CDR2 sequences are SEHNR and FQNEAQ (reference sequence). The chain's CDR3 is CASSLAPGTSSNEQFF. Using reference TRBV7-9 and TRBJ2-1 for the parts outside the CDR3, the full variable domain is DTGVSQNPRHKITKRGQNVTFRCDPISEHNRLYWYRQTLGQGPEFLTYFQNEAQLEKSRLLSDRFSAERPKGSFSTLEIQRTEQGDSAMYLCASSLAPGTSSNEQFFGPGTRLTVL.

V is TRBV9 and J is TRBJ1-4; the TCRdb call, TRBD1, lacks DNA for checking. CDR1 SGDLS and CDR2 YYNGEE come from the germline V gene. This CDR3 is built from 15 residues. The CDR3: CASSLTGTVNEKLFF.

The chain has TRBV7-9 and TRBJ2-5; TCRdb lists TRBD1, though no DNA is available to test this call. This CDR3 has 14 residues. CDR1 and CDR2 (germline): SEHNR, FQNEAQ (reference sequence). The CDR3: CASGDDRVQETQYF.

The chain uses TRBV19 and TRBJ2-1; as DNA is missing, the TRBD2 call by TCRdb cannot be tested. CDR3 length: 13 residues. The germline V gene encodes CDR1 LNHDA and CDR2 SQIVND (reference sequence). The CDR3 loop reads CASRAAGGYEQFF. Complete variable domain (other parts from reference TRBV19 and TRBJ2-1): DGGITQSPKYLFRKEGQNVTLSCEQNLNHDAMYWYRQDPGQGLRLIYYSQIVNDFQKGDIAEGYSVSREKKESFPLTVTSAQKNPTAFYLCASRAAGGYEQFFGPGTRLTVL.

The rearrangement links TRBV7-8 to TRBJ2-1; TCRdb reports TRBD2, a call that lacks DNA to check it against. Germline assignment: CDR1 SGHVS and CDR2 FQNEAQ. The CDR3 is 13 residues long. CDR3 region: CASSTLAYNEQFF.

The J gene is TRBJ1-1, the V gene TRBV5-6; TCRdb indicates TRBD1, and absent DNA this call remains unverified. Germline V gene sequence: CDR1 SGHDT, CDR2 YYEEEE. This CDR3 is 15 amino acids long. CDR3: CASSPGGFRGRWTFF.

This clonotype is medium-sized by frequency. The rearrangement uses TRBV11-2 and TRBJ2-1; the D call from TCRdb, TRBD2, cannot be confirmed without DNA. The germline CDR1 and CDR2 sequences are SGHAT and FQNNGV. The CDR3 covers 16 residues. This CDR3 reads CASSPHAGLAYDEQFF.

The chain has TRBV15 and TRBJ2-7; TCRdb proposes TRBD2, but this gene call is untestable without DNA. Germline CDR1 LNHNV, CDR2 YYDKDF (reference sequence). The CDR3 totals 14 residues. CDR3: CATSKGPSSYEQYF.

In terms of frequency, this clonotype is medium-sized. This sequence joins TRBV11-2 and TRBJ2-5; absent DNA, TCRdb's TRBD2 call cannot be checked. The CDR3 covers 14 residues. From germline, CDR1 is SGHAT and CDR2 FQNNGV. The CDR3 sequence is CASSLLRAQETQYF. Full variable domain (rest looked up from reference TRBV11-2 and TRBJ2-5): EAGVAQSPRYKIIEKRQSVAFWCNPISGHATLYWYQQILGQGPKLLIQFQNNGVVDDSQLPKDRFSAERLKGVDSTLKIQPAKLEDSAVYLCASSLLRAQETQYFGPGTRLLVL.

This clonotype registers medium-sized by frequency. This chain links TRBV7-8 with TRBJ2-7; TCRdb gives TRBD1 as the D gene, but with no DNA this cannot be confirmed. The CDR3 extends over 15 amino acids. Germline V lookup: CDR1 SGHVS, CDR2 FQNEAQ. This CDR3 is CASSLGDGVSYEQYF.

The chain couples TRBV29-1 to TRBJ2-2. Germline V gene lookup returns CDR1 SQVTM and CDR2 ANQGSEA. The CDR3 is 15 amino acids. The CDR3 sequence is CSVEKVGSNTGELFF.

This sequence joins TRBV6-1 and TRBJ1-1; TCRdb selects TRBD1, and the lack of DNA leaves this call unchecked. Germline-derived CDR1 and CDR2 are MNHNS and SASEGT. The CDR3 runs to 13 residues. CDR3 loop: CASIDSPLPEAFF.

The V call is TRBV12-3 or TRBV12-4, the J call TRBJ2-1; there is no DNA to check the TCRdb D call of TRBD2. This CDR3 has 12 residues. The chain's CDR3 is CASTLPGNEQFF.

This clonotype is classed as medium-sized by frequency. The chain employs TRBV5-4 and TRBJ2-7; TCRdb outputs TRBD1, but without DNA this stays unchecked. Germline V gene lookup returns CDR1 SGHNT and CDR2 YYREEE (reference sequence). The CDR3 length is 15 residues. CDR3 region: CASSWGTGEGYEQYF. The full variable domain, completed using reference TRBV5-4 and TRBJ2-7, is ETGVTQSPTHLIKTRGQQVTLRCSSQSGHNTVSWYQQALGQGPQFIFQYYREEENGRGNFPPRFSGLQFPNYSSELNVNALELDDSALYLCASSWGTGEGYEQYFGPGTRLTVT.

Considering frequency, this clonotype is medium-sized (0.01 to 0.1%). The rearrangement joins TRBV28 to TRBJ2-1; the TRBD1 assignment by TCRdb is unverifiable without DNA. The length of the CDR3 is 16 residues. Germline V lookup: CDR1 MDHEN, CDR2 SYDVKM. The CDR3 region is CASTVGTGSSYNEQFF.

This chain connects TRBV28 to TRBJ1-3; as DNA is missing, the TRBD1 call by TCRdb cannot be tested. This CDR3 region has 18 residues. Germline V gives CDR1 MDHEN, CDR2 SYDVKM. CDR3 sequence reads: CASTPWVGQGSPGNTIYF.

This clonotype is called large based on its frequency. The chain joins TRBV7-9 to TRBJ2-7; TCRdb's assignment of TRBD1 cannot be checked, as there is no DNA. The CDR3 length is 14 residues. Germline V CDR1 and CDR2: SEHNR, FQNEAQ (reference sequence). CDR3: CASSARTDHYEQYF.

This clonotype is labeled medium-sized (0.01 to 0.1%) based on frequency. V usage is TRBV7-9 and J usage is TRBJ2-5; as DNA is missing, the TRBD1 call by TCRdb cannot be tested. Germline CDR1 SEHNR, CDR2 FQNEAQ (reference sequence). CDR3 length equals 14 residues. The chain's CDR3 is CASSPSQGQETQYF.

The V and J genes are TRBV19 and TRBJ2-1; there is no DNA to check the TCRdb D call of TRBD2. The CDR3 has 14 amino acids. Germline V lookup: CDR1 LNHDA, CDR2 SQIVND (reference sequence). This chain's CDR3 is CASSRLADYNEQFF.

V usage is TRBV7-6 and J usage is TRBJ1-5; TCRdb reports TRBD1, a call that lacks DNA to check it against. Germline CDR1 and CDR2: SGHVS and FNYEAQ. The CDR3 length is 15 residues. The CDR3 protein is CASSFGQGADQPQHF.

This sequence joins TRBV12-3 or TRBV12-4 and TRBJ2-7; TCRdb picks TRBD1, but there is no DNA to check that call. The CDR3 totals 13 residues. CDR3 protein: CASSNPQGSEQYF.